In this sample, the clone carrying this T cell receptor beta chain turned up a few times. The data stem from a study of CD8+CD57+ T cells in acquired aplastic anemia. Study details: Sorted CD4+ plus CD8+ cells gave DNA averaging around 3 ug.

Germline V gene lookup returns CDR1 MNHNS and CDR2 SASEGT. Deletions cut 4 bases from V and 0 bases from J, with 13 bases between. The CDR3 totals 16 residues. TCR beta VDJ and CDR3 profiling used genomic DNA as template. MiXCR, run by TCRdb on the reads, gives a single entry per CDR3 protein. This table holds about 220,000 distinct CDR3 sequences, 30% to 40% found once. The material sequenced was sorted CD4+, CD8+, or CD8+CD57+ T cells (not recorded which) from PBMCs. V and J are TRBV6-1 and TRBJ1-3; D not resolved. The sequence derives from a human donor in good health, serving as a control. CDR3 nucleotides: TGTGCCAGCAGTGTTCAAGAAAGGAGCTCTGGAAACACCATATATTTT. Amino acid sequence: CASSVQERSSGNTIYF.